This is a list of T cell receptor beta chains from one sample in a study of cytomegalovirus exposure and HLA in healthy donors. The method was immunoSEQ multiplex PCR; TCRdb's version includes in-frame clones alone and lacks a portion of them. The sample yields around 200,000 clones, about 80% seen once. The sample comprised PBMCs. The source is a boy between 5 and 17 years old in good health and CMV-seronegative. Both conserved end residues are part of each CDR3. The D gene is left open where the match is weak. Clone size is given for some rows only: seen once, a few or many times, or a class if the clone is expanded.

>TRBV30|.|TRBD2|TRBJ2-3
CAWSQNSPTSGSTDTQYF
TGTGCCTGGAGTCAAAATTCGCCTACTAGCGGCTCCACAGATACGCAGTATTTT
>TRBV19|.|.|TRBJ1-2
CASSGGTVGYGYTF
TGTGCCAGTAGTGGGGGGACCGTAGGATATGGCTACACCTTC
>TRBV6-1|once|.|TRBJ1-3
CASSALTTRGNTIYF
TGTGCCAGCAGTGCCTTGACAACCAGGGGAAACACCATATATTTT
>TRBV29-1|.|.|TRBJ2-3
CSVAVKWVSRRDTQYF
TGCAGCGTTGCGGTAAAGTGGGTCTCCCGGAGGGATACGCAGTATTTT
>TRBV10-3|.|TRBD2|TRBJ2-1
CAISDPFGVQREGQRRYEQFF
TGTGCCATCAGTGACCCTTTTGGCGTACAGCGGGAGGGCCAAAGGCGGTATGAGCAGTTCTTC
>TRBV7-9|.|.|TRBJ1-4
CASSLAQGTEKLFF
TGTGCCAGCAGCTTAGCCCAGGGGACTGAAAAACTGTTTTTT
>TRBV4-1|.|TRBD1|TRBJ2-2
CASSQDRWRQGTGELFF
TGCGCCAGCAGCCAAGATAGATGGAGACAGGGGACCGGGGAGCTGTTTTTT
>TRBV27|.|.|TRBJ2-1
CASSRSSYNEQFF
TGTGCCAGCAGTCGTTCCTCGTACAATGAGCAGTTCTTC
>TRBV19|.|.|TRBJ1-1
CASSVSQGNTEAFF
TGTGCCAGTAGTGTGTCACAGGGGAACACTGAAGCTTTCTTT
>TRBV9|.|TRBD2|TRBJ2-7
CASSVAASGQYEQYF
TGTGCCAGCAGCGTAGCTGCTAGCGGGCAATACGAGCAGTACTTC
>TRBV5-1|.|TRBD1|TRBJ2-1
CASSRGQGSYNEQFF
TGCGCCAGCAGCAGAGGACAGGGGAGCTACAATGAGCAGTTCTTC
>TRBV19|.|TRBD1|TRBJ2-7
CASSRDRDYEQYF
TGTGCCAGTAGCCGGGACAGGGATTACGAGCAGTACTTC
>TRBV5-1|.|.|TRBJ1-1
CASSLASGWSEAFF
TGCGCCAGCAGCTTGGCCTCAGGGTGGTCTGAAGCTTTCTTT
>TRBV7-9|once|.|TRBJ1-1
CASSYAGLTNTEAFF
TGTGCCAGCAGCTACGCGGGGCTTACGAACACTGAAGCTTTCTTT
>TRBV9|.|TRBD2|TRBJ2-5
CASSASGSQETQYF
TGTGCCAGCAGCGCTAGCGGAAGCCAAGAGACCCAGTACTTC
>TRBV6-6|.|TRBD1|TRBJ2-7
CASSYSKQGAEYEQYF
TGTGCCAGCAGTTACTCCAAGCAGGGGGCAGAGTACGAGCAGTACTTC
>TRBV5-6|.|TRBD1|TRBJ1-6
CASSFGTANSPLHF
TGTGCCAGCAGCTTTGGGACAGCAAATTCACCCCTCCACTTT
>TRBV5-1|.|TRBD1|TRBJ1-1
CASSLGGTETNTEAFF
TGCGCCAGCAGCTTGGGCGGGACAGAGACCAACACTGAAGCTTTCTTT
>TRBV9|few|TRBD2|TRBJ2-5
CASSPGGSGRETQYF
TGTGCCAGCTCCCCGGGCGGTAGCGGGAGAGAGACCCAGTACTTC
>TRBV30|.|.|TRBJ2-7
CAWTSRQDYEQYF
TGTGCCTGGACCTCCAGACAGGATTACGAGCAGTACTTC
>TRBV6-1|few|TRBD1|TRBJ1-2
CASSTPTGAAYGYTF
TGTGCCAGCAGCACTCCGACAGGGGCGGCCTATGGCTACACCTTC
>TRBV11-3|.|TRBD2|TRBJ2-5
CASSLGTSVETQYF
TGTGCCAGCAGCTTAGGTACTAGCGTGGAGACCCAGTACTTC
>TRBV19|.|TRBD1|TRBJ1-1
CASSPRQGMNTEAFF
TGTGCCAGTAGTCCAAGACAGGGGATGAACACTGAAGCTTTCTTT
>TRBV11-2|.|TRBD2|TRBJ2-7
CASSSNPSGAYEQYF
TGTGCCAGCAGTTCGAACCCTAGCGGGGCCTACGAGCAGTACTTC
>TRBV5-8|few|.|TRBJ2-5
CAAGEGGETQYF
TGTGCCGCCGGTGAGGGAGGAGAGACCCAGTACTTC
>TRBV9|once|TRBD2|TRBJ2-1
CASGGNPGTSGYYNEQFF
TGTGCCAGCGGCGGAAATCCCGGGACTAGCGGATACTACAATGAGCAGTTCTTC
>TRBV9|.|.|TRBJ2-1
CASSPGLPANLYNEQFF
TGTGCCAGCAGCCCTGGACTTCCGGCCAATCTCTACAATGAGCAGTTCTTC
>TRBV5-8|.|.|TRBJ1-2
CASSKSRGEGYTF
TGTGCCAGCAGCAAGAGCAGGGGTGAAGGCTACACCTTC
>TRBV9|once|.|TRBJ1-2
CASSSLWQGSNYGYTF
TGTGCCAGCAGCTCCCTCTGGCAGGGATCTAACTATGGCTACACCTTC
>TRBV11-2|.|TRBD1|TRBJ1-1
CASSPDRDAEAFF
TGTGCCAGCAGCCCCGACAGGGACGCTGAAGCTTTCTTT
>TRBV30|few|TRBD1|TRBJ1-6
CACSWDRDDSPLHF
TGTGCATGCAGTTGGGACAGGGACGATTCACCCCTCCACTTT
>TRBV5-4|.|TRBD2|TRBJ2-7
CASGREASYEQYF
TGTGCCAGCGGGCGGGAGGCTTCCTACGAGCAGTACTTC
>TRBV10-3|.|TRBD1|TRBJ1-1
CAIGRAQGAGNTEAFF
TGTGCCATCGGTAGGGCGCAGGGGGCTGGTAACACTGAAGCTTTCTTT
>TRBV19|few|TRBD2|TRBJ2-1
CASQRLADSDEQFF
TGTGCCAGCCAAAGACTAGCGGACAGCGATGAGCAGTTCTTC
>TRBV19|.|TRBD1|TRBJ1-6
CASSPRRQGISPLHF
TGTGCCAGTAGTCCCCGGCGACAGGGCATTTCACCCCTCCACTTT
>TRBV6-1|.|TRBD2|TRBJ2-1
CASSLIAGGHNEQFF
TGTGCCAGCAGCCTTATAGCGGGGGGCCACAATGAGCAGTTCTTC
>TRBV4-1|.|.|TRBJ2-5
CASSQDGREQETQYF
TGCGCCAGCAGCCAAGATGGTCGAGAGCAAGAGACCCAGTACTTC
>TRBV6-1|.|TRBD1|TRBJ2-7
CASSEIGQRGHFSYEQYF
TGTGCCAGCAGTGAAATAGGACAAAGGGGGCATTTCTCCTACGAGCAGTACTTC
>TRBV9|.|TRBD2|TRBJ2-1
CASSGSGRALDEQFF
TGTGCCAGCAGCGGGAGCGGGAGGGCCTTGGATGAGCAGTTCTTC
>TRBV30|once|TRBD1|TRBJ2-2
CAWSAGGVTGELFF
TGTGCCTGGAGTGCAGGGGGCGTCACCGGGGAGCTGTTTTTT
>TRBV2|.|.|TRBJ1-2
CASSDSLYGYTF
TGTGCCAGCAGTGACTCCCTCTATGGCTACACCTTC
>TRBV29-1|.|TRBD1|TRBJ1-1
CSVKQGGRTEAFF
TGCAGCGTTAAACAGGGGGGTCGAACTGAAGCTTTCTTT
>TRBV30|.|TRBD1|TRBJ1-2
CAWGTGVGYTF
TGTGCCTGGGGGACAGGGGTCGGCTACACCTTC
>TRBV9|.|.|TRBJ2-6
CASSFPTAELSGANVLTF
TGTGCCAGCAGCTTCCCGACAGCCGAGCTCTCTGGGGCCAACGTCCTGACTTTC
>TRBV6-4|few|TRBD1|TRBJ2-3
CASRHTGESDTQYF
TGTGCCAGCAGGCATACAGGGGAGTCCGATACGCAGTATTTT
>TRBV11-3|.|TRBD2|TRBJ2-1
CASSSSSGASGSLNEQFF
TGTGCCAGCAGCTCCTCCTCCGGGGCCAGCGGGAGTTTAAATGAGCAGTTCTTC
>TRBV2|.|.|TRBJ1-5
CASSEGTDIQPQHF
TGTGCCAGCAGTGAAGGGACGGACATACAGCCCCAGCATTTT
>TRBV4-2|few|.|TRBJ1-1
CASSQAGANTEAFF
TGTGCCAGCAGCCAAGCTGGGGCTAACACTGAAGCTTTCTTT
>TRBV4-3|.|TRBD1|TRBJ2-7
CASSRTGVSYEQYF
TGCGCCAGCAGCCGGACAGGGGTATCCTACGAGCAGTACTTC
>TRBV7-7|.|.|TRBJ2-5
CASSLSQQETQYF
TGTGCTAGCAGCTTATCACAGCAAGAGACCCAGTACTTC
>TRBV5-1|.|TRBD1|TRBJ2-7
CASSLGGQGVYEQYF
TGCGCCAGCAGCTTGGGGGGACAGGGTGTCTACGAGCAGTACTTC
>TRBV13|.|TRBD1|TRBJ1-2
CASSTTGGQDGYTF
TGTGCCAGCAGCACAACAGGGGGCCAAGATGGCTACACCTTC
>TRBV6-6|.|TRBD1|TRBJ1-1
CASSTGQGAKRTEAFF
TGTGCCAGCAGCACGGGACAGGGGGCCAAGAGAACTGAAGCTTTCTTT
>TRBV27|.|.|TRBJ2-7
CASSLVAGFYEQYF
TGTGCCAGCAGTTTAGTTGCAGGGTTCTACGAGCAGTACTTC
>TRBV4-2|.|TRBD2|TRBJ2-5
CASSRTSGTTRGTQYF
TGTGCCAGCAGCAGAACTAGCGGGACTACCCGGGGGACCCAGTACTTC
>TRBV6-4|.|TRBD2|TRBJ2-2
CASSPSGSGTGELFF
TGTGCCAGCAGTCCTAGCGGGAGCGGCACCGGGGAGCTGTTTTTT
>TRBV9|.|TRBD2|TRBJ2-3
CASSPLPGLAVAPTNTDTQYF
TGTGCCAGCAGCCCACTACCGGGACTAGCGGTTGCGCCCACTAACACAGATACGCAGTATTTT